This T cell receptor (beta chain) was documented in a study of patients and donors after allogeneic stem cell transplantation (TCRdb year 2020). The library was obtained by RT-PCR. Instrument used: NextSeq 550. TCRdb reworked the public reads: Q25 trimming with fastp, MiXCR clone assembly, productive beta chains retained. A single entry per CDR3 protein holds the most common genes and DNA from its merged rows. Here the sample has hundreds of thousands of distinct CDR3 sequences; around 40% occur a single time. Approximately 10% of the sample is in the top ten clones. As to this clonotype: No antigen is known for it. No clone much larger than this one lies a single base away; base qualities are absent.

The CDR3, from cysteine to phenylalanine, totals 15 residues. This entry keeps only the CDR3 DNA: 45 bases, framed from base 1. In the germline V gene, CDR1 corresponds to SGHVS and CDR2 to FQNEAQ. Cut back by 10 bases and 4 bases, the V and J ends lie 20 bases apart. The specimen was blood, either unsorted or a sorted T cell fraction (not recorded which). Recombination joined TRBV7-8 with TRBJ1-5; the D region possibly corresponds to TRBD1 (6 bases align). This receptor was taken from a human donor who was either an allogeneic HSCT recipient or a stem cell or donor lymphocyte infusion donor (not recorded which). It is not recorded whose cells these are; they may come from a transplant donor. DNA sequence: TGTGCCACCCACTTGGGGGGCCCCTTAAATCAGCCCCAGCATTTT. Its amino acids are CATHLGGPLNQPQHF.